The clone carrying this TCR beta chain has ten or more counts. The data originate from a study of CD8 T cells in ankylosing spondylitis. Per germline, CDR1 ENHRY and CDR2 SYGVKD. CDR3 length: 13 residues. V was clipped by 11 bases and J by 4 bases; unmatched bases: 7. Quantitative 5'-RACE with molecular barcodes was used to make the TCR beta libraries. MiXCR was run by TCRdb on the 5' RACE reads, yielding one entry per CDR3 protein. The sample has 250,000 or so distinct CDR3 sequences, around 25% seen once; the top ten hold 0.5% to 0.65%. This sequence joins TRBV10-3 and TRBJ2-2; 7 nucleotides agree with TRBD2. This clonotype was obtained from a male donor with ankylosing spondylitis or in good health (not recorded which). The sequenced material came from blood, either unsorted or a sorted T cell fraction (not recorded which). This CDR3 reads CASGGGFTGELFF. The DNA for the CDR3 is TGTGCCTCCGGGGGAGGGTTCACCGGGGAGCTGTTTTTT.